This T cell receptor (beta chain) was obtained from a study of PD-L1 blockade in urothelial cancer (dated by TCRdb to about 2017). A note on the overall study: Therapy was started at some point between 2013 and 2015 for all patients, and atezolizumab 1,200 mg was administered intravenously every 3 weeks. Durable clinical benefit was defined as progression-free survival longer than 6 months, and TCR features were also tested against progression-free and overall survival. Blood samples were analyzed at 3 weeks after treatment start (second dose) and at 6 weeks after treatment start. A median of 141,255 T cells and tens of thousands of unique TCRs was obtained from blood samples, and a median clonality of roughly 0.074 was observed. Some 30 patients had pretreatment blood TCR-seq, some 25 had at least one posttreatment blood collection, and some 25 had tumor TCR-seq. Patients had an ECOG performance status of 0 or 1 and had received between 0 and 3 prior chemotherapy regimens. Pretreatment tumor samples and matched peripheral blood, collected serially before and after atezolizumab treatment, underwent TCR sequencing. The study, an exploratory multi-omic analysis, examined somatic, immune and clinical correlates of response to PD-L1 blockade with atezolizumab in urothelial cancer. Roughly 10 patients reached durable clinical benefit, while 20 or so patients did not. Twenty-five of 29 patients were identified as males with urothelial cancer of bladder origin, and a prior smoking history was reported by 18 of 29 patients. In the same patients who had TCR sequencing, pretreatment tumors also underwent whole exome sequencing and RNA sequencing. Points the paper makes about the study in general: Among patients with durable benefit, tumor-associated TCR clones showed greater expansion in peripheral blood 3 weeks after treatment started (n of about 21, p = 0.022). A pretreatment peripheral blood TCR clonality below the median was linked to improved progression-free and overall survival. Because the sample size was small (n ≈ 27) and many exploratory analyses were performed, the results are intended to be hypothesis-generating.

Synthetic TCR analog templates were spiked into each PCR to estimate absolute template abundance from read counts. The immunoSEQ assay used bias-controlled V and J gene primers to amplify TCRbeta CDR3 regions from genomic DNA. Sequencing of rearranged TCRbeta segments was done at approximately 20X coverage. The study's own analysis went as follows. Clustering was used to correct sequencing errors, and CDR3s were annotated against IMGT so that V, D and J genes could be assigned. Only productive TCRbeta rearrangements were used in downstream analyses, excluding out-of-frame or stop-codon sequences. Clonality was computed as one minus Shannon entropy normalized by the log of the number of unique productive sequences. Fisher's exact test with Benjamini-Hochberg correction, using a cutoff of adjusted p below 0.01, was how clones that differed between time points or between blood and tumor were identified. This immuneACCESS table, as held by TCRdb, lists in-frame sequences with V and J called but not all clones. Of the missing ones, under half trace to an unresolved V gene in checked studies; the others have no known cause. Clonal size and the V and J genes are those of that table, whereas D and trimming came from the DNA. Here the sample has 75,000 to 95,000 clones; roughly 90% occur a single time. The ten largest account for more than 8% of the sample.

A cohort of 25 to 30 patients with locally advanced or metastatic urothelial carcinoma, treated at Memorial Sloan Kettering on a trial protocol, was included. Peripheral blood mononuclear cells were collected from each patient pretreatment and during treatment, giving between 1 and 8 total time points per patient. The Qiagen DNeasy Blood extraction kit was used to purify genomic DNA from total PBMCs and tumor samples. PBMCs were collected pretreatment and during treatment and were isolated and stored as previously described. Including the terminal cysteine and phenylalanine, the CDR3 comprises 16 residues. The read is trimmed to its CDR3 DNA, 48 bases read in frame from base 1. This clone showed up just a few times. Which antigen it targets is not known. No base-level quality is on record; no much larger clone is a single base apart.

The rearranged chain carries TRBV1 and TRBJ1-2; the table's D call, TRBD1, has no DNA check behind it. TRBV1 is assigned pseudogene status. The sequence was collected from a man aged 55 to 70 with urothelial cancer. Sequencing was performed on PBMCs, taken around atezolizumab (anti-PD-L1) treatment. The DNA reads TGCACCAGCAGCCAAGATCGGGGACAGGAGAACTATGGCTACACCTTC. It encodes CTSSQDRGQENYGYTF.